This T cell receptor (beta chain) appears in the sequencing data of a study of T cell responses to AZD1222 COVID-19 vaccine. Whole-study findings and limits: Donors in the cohort were predominantly white British and more often female, and clonal diversity was possibly underestimated. Every sample of the repertoires postdated the peak T cell response.

Turning to this clone: The antigen is undetermined.

Between the trimmed V and J ends, which lost 6 bases and 7 bases, there was a span of 15 bases. This CDR3 contains 13 residues. Method: immunoSEQ multiplex PCR; TCRdb's copy keeps in-frame clones and lacks some. Seen here are about 160,000 clones, 80% to 95% observed once, and the top ten hold 2.5% to 4%. The specimen comprised peripheral blood, sampled 28 days after the second AZD1222 dose. The TCR sequence derives from an adult who received the AZD1222 COVID-19 vaccine. The chain links TRBV12-3 or TRBV12-4 to TRBJ1-2, with D possibly matching TRBD1 (5 bases). CDR3 residues: CASRPLSGFGYTF. CDR3 coding DNA: TGTGCCAGCAGGCCTTTATCAGGGTTTGGCTACACCTTC.